This T cell receptor beta chain appears in the sequencing data of a study of OX40 agonist ivuxolimab in advanced cancers. Study as a whole: Patients in dose escalation had liver, melanoma, kidney or head and neck cancers.

The V gene's germline CDR1 is LGHNA and CDR2 YNFKEQ. V lost 4 bases to trimming and J lost 2 bases; unmatched junction nucleotides: 7. There are 16 residues in the CDR3. Worth noting for this clone: Its antigen remains unknown.

Assay used: immunoSEQ multiplex PCR; TCRdb lists only in-frame clones, some missing. The sample has more than 9,000 clones; roughly 69% are singletons. Overall study results and limits: Partial responders at 0.1-3.0 mg/kg had among the lowest clonal expansion. CD4+ T cells averaged fewer expanded clones than CD8+ T cells.

Specimen: CD4+ or CD8+ T cells sorted from blood, collected in a trial of the OX40 agonist ivuxolimab. The rearrangement uses TRBV4-2 and TRBJ2-3; 9 bases agree with TRBD2. This clonotype was obtained from an adult with an advanced solid tumor such as melanoma, head and neck, liver or kidney cancer. The CDR3 here is CASSPGAGGTTDTQYF. CDR3 nucleotides: TGTGCCAGCAGCCCCGGAGCGGGGGGAACCACAGATACGCAGTATTTT.